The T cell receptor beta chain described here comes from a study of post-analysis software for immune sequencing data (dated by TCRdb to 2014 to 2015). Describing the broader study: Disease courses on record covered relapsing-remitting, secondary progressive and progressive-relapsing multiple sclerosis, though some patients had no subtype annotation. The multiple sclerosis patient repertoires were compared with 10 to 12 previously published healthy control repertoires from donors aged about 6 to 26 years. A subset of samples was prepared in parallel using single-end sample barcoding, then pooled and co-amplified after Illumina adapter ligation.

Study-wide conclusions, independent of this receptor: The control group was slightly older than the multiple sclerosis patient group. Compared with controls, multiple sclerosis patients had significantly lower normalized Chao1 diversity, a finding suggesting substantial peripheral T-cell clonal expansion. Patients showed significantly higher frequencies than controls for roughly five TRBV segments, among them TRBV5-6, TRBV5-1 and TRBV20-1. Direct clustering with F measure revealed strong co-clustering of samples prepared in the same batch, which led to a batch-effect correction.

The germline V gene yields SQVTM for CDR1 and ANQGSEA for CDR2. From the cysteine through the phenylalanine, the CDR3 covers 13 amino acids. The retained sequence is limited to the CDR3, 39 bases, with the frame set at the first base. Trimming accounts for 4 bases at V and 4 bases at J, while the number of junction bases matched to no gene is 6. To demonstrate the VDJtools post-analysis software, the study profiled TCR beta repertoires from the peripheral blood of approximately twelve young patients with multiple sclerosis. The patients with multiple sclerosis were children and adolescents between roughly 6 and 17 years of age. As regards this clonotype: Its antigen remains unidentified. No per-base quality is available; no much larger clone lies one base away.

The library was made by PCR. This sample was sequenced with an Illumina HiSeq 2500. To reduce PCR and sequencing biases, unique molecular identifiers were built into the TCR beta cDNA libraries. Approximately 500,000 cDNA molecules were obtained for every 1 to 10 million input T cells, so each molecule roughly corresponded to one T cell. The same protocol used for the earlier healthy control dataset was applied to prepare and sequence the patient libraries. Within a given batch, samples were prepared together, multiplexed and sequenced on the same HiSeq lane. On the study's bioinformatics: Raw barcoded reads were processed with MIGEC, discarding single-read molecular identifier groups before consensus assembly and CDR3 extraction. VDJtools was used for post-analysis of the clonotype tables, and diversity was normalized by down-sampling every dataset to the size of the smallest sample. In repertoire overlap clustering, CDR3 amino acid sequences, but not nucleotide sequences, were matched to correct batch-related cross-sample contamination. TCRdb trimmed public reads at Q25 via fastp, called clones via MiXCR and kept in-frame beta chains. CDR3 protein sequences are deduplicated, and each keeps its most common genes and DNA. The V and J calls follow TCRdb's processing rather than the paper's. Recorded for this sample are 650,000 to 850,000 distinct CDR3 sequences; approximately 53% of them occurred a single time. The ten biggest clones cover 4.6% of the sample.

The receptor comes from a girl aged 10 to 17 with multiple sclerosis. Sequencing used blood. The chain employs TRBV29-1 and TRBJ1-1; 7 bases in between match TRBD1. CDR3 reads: CSVALTGLTEAFF. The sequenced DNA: TGCAGCGTTGCCCTGACAGGGCTCACTGAAGCTTTCTTT.